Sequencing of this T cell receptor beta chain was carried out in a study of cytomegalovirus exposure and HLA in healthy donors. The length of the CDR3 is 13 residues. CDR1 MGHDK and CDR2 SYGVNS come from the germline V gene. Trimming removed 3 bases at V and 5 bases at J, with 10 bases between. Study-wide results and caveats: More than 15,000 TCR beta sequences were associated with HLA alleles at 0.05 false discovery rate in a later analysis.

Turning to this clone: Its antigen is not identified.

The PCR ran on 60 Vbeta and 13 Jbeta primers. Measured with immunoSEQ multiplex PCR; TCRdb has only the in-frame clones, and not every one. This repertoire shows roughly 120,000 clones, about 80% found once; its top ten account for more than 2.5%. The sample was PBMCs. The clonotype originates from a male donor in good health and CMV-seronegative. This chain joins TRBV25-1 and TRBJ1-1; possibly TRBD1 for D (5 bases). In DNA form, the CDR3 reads TGTGCCAGCAGTGATGGGGCTCGGACTGAAGCTTTCTTT. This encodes CASSDGARTEAFF. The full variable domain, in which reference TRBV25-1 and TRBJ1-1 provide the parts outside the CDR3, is EADIYQTPRYLVIGTGKKITLECSQTMGHDKMYWYQQDPGMELHLIHYSYGVNSTEKGDLSSESTVSRIRTEHFPLTLESARPSHTSQYLCASSDGARTEAFFGQGTRLTVV.